This T cell receptor (beta chain) was recovered during a study of radiotherapy plus CTLA-4 blockade in lung cancer. Profiled with immunoSEQ multiplex PCR; TCRdb holds only in-frame clones, not every one. Here the sample spans 30,000 to 50,000 clones, roughly 79% being singletons. This CDR3 is 14 amino acids long. CDR1 is SGDLS and CDR2 is YYNGEE in the germline V gene. J gave up 4 bases and V 4 bases, and 7 bases lay outside the gene matches. The sample in question was peripheral blood, obtained from a patient treated with radiotherapy plus ipilimumab. This receptor was identified in a human donor with non-small cell lung cancer that progressed on radiotherapy plus ipilimumab. The J gene is TRBJ2-7, the V gene TRBV9; TRBD2 matches at 8 bases. CDR3: CASSPGGAGYEQYF. DNA of the CDR3: TGTGCCAGCAGCCCGGGGGGGGCGGGTTACGAGCAGTACTTC.